This TCR beta chain was identified in a study of blood T cell repertoires in COVID-19. Turning to the study itself: The United States, Italy and Spain supplied acute and convalescent COVID-19 samples. PBMCs, B-cell-depleted T cells, or T cells were the source of the cDNA or gDNA that made up the material.

Authors' processing steps: Researchers report that nucleated cell counts were estimated from reference gene primer amplification. Sequencing used immunoSEQ multiplex PCR; TCRdb keeps in-frame clones, though not all of them. V and J calls and clone size are given by that table; D and trimming were obtained from the DNA. Of approximately 92,000 clones listed, roughly 86% were seen once; the top ten hold over 10%. V lost 4 bases and J lost 3, with 9 bases in between. The CDR3 has 12 residues. From germline, CDR1 is GTSNPN and CDR2 SVGIG (reference sequence). The TCR originated in a woman in her sixties or seventies in a cohort sampled during active or convalescent COVID-19. The material sequenced was peripheral blood. V usage is TRBV30 and J usage is TRBJ1-1; D unclear. In DNA form, the CDR3 reads TGTGCCTGGAATCGACAAGACACTGAAGCTTTCTTT. As protein: CAWNRQDTEAFF.